The rows below give T cell receptor beta chains drawn from one sample of a study of CD8+CD57+ T cells in acquired aplastic anemia. MiXCR, applied by TCRdb to the reads, yields one record per CDR3 protein. Of 200,000 to 250,000 distinct CDR3 sequences listed, 40% to 60% are singletons. Sequenced material: sorted CD4+, CD8+, or CD8+CD57+ T cells (not recorded which) from PBMCs. All receptors come from a human donor with aplastic anemia. Each CDR3 is given with its conserved first and last residue. Each record gives: J gene, clone size, V gene, D gene, CDR3 protein, CDR3 DNA. D genes are given only for firm matches. For some rows the clone size is stated as once, few or many, or as a class when expanded; others skip it.

TRBJ2-7 | - | TRBV19 | TRBD2 | CASSIRLAGRYEQYF | TGTGCCAGTAGTATTAGACTAGCGGGACGCTACGAGCAGTACTTC
TRBJ1-2 | many | TRBV20-1 | TRBD1 | CSAGTGGIGKNGYTF | TGCAGTGCTGGGACAGGGGGAATAGGGAAGAATGGCTACACCTTC
TRBJ2-1 | - | TRBV19 | - | CASTAMGVISYNEQFF | TGTGCCAGTACTGCCATGGGGGTGATCTCCTACAATGAGCAGTTCTTC
TRBJ2-3 | many | TRBV2 | - | CASRRTANTDTQYF | TGTGCCAGCAGGCGGACAGCTAACACAGATACGCAGTATTTT
TRBJ2-3 | many | TRBV7-9 | - | CASSLAGRAGEDTQYF | TGTGCCAGCAGCTTAGCGGGGAGGGCAGGGGAAGATACGCAGTATTTT
TRBJ2-1 | - | TRBV9 | TRBD2 | CASSVWGLAMNEQFF | TGTGCCAGCAGCGTGTGGGGACTAGCGATGAATGAGCAGTTCTTC
TRBJ2-7 | many | TRBV11-3 | TRBD1 | CASSLDFTGQAYEQYF | TGTGCCAGCAGCTTAGATTTTACGGGACAGGCCTACGAGCAGTACTTC
TRBJ2-5 | - | TRBV29-1 | - | CSVAPPRQQETQYF | TGCAGCGTGGCGCCCCCGCGGCAGCAAGAGACCCAGTACTTC
TRBJ1-1 | - | TRBV7-3 | - | CASSFRTSGHFGGKTEAFF | TGTGCCAGCAGTTTTCGCACTAGCGGGCACTTCGGAGGGAAAACTGAAGCTTTCTTT
TRBJ1-6 | - | TRBV25-1 | - | CASSLSGAHYSPLHF | TGTGCCAGCAGCTTATCAGGGGCGCATTATTCACCCCTCCACTTT
TRBJ1-5 | many | TRBV6-1 | TRBD1 | CASSEMGQANQPQHF | TGTGCCAGCAGTGAGATGGGACAGGCAAATCAGCCCCAGCATTTT
TRBJ2-1 | - | TRBV15 | TRBD1 | CATSRQTGAYNEQFF | TGTGCCACCAGCAGACAGACAGGGGCATACAATGAGCAGTTCTTC
TRBJ2-2 | - | TRBV6-5 | - | CASSYSGWDTGELFF | TGTGCCAGCAGTTACTCGGGATGGGACACCGGGGAGCTGTTTTTT
TRBJ1-5 | - | TRBV15 | - | CATRKGGNQPQHF | TGTGCCACCAGGAAGGGTGGTAATCAGCCCCAGCATTTT
TRBJ1-2 | - | TRBV20-1 | TRBD1 | CSAYGQGAANGYTF | TGCAGTGCTTATGGACAGGGGGCAGCCAATGGCTACACCTTC
TRBJ1-1 | - | TRBV2 | - | CASTRGTPEAFF | TGTGCCAGCACCCGTGGCACACCTGAAGCTTTCTTT
TRBJ1-4 | - | TRBV2 | - | CASTRQIEKLFF | TGTGCCAGCACAAGACAGATTGAAAAACTGTTTTTT
TRBJ2-5 | many | TRBV2 | - | CASSLDSQETQYF | TGTGCCAGCAGTCTGGACAGCCAAGAGACCCAGTACTTC
TRBJ2-6 | many | TRBV6-1 | - | CASSVQDPDVLTF | TGTGCCAGCAGTGTACAGGACCCCGACGTCCTGACTTTC
TRBJ2-5 | many | TRBV4-2 | - | CASSQEAQPETQYF | TGTGCCAGCAGCCAAGAAGCGCAGCCCGAGACCCAGTACTTC
TRBJ2-2 | - | TRBV11-3 | TRBD1 | CASSPRRQGAGELFF | TGTGCCAGCAGCCCCAGGCGACAGGGCGCCGGGGAGCTGTTTTTT
TRBJ1-4 | many | TRBV29-1 | TRBD1 | CSVFEGQRVFF | TGCAGCGTTTTCGAGGGACAGAGAGTGTTTTTT
TRBJ2-2 | - | TRBV7-4 | - | CASSQDGGELFF | TGTGCCAGCAGCCAAGACGGCGGGGAGCTGTTTTTT
TRBJ1-5 | - | TRBV24-1 | TRBD1 | CASSDQQGAGQPQHF | TGTGCCAGCAGTGACCAACAGGGGGCCGGTCAGCCCCAGCATTTT
TRBJ2-1 | many | TRBV7-9 | TRBD2 | CASSQRPGTSGRNEQFF | TGTGCCAGCAGCCAGCGTCCCGGGACTAGCGGGAGGAATGAGCAGTTCTTC
TRBJ2-7 | many | TRBV5-1 | - | CASSLGRVEDEQYF | TGCGCCAGCAGCTTGGGCAGGGTTGAGGATGAGCAGTACTTC
TRBJ2-2 | many | TRBV10-2 | TRBD1 | CASSEGQGAHTGELFF | TGCGCCAGCAGTGAAGGCCAGGGGGCCCACACCGGGGAGCTGTTTTTT
TRBJ2-1 | many | TRBV3-1 | - | CASSKTDNEQFF | TGTGCCAGCAGCAAGACGGACAATGAGCAGTTCTTC
TRBJ2-3 | few | TRBV20-1 | - | CSARDGAVRTDTQYF | TGCAGTGCTAGAGATGGGGCGGTTCGCACAGATACGCAGTATTTT
TRBJ1-3 | few | TRBV19 | - | CASEPGTHFSGNTIYF | TGTGCCAGTGAGCCCGGGACACATTTCTCTGGAAACACCATATATTTT
TRBJ2-7 | - | TRBV6-6 | - | CASAQGHLDSYEQYF | TGTGCCAGTGCCCAGGGACACCTTGACTCCTACGAGCAGTACTTC
TRBJ2-3 | many | TRBV20-1 | - | CSANLLASVSTDTQYF | TGCAGTGCTAACCTATTAGCTAGCGTAAGCACAGATACGCAGTATTTT
TRBJ2-7 | many | TRBV5-1 | - | CASSLSGAEQYF | TGCGCCAGCAGCTTATCTGGGGCCGAGCAGTACTTC